Sequencing of this TCR beta chain was carried out in a study of neurological immune-mediated disorders. Study-level findings and limits: For the multiple sclerosis repertoire cluster, no association with any clinical or MRI feature was found.

Synthesis of cDNA was accomplished via 5'RACE employing 10-nucleotide random UMIs. Over 160 million TCR-beta sequences from 15-18 subjects came from every sequencing run. TCRdb processed the 5' RACE reads anew with MiXCR; each CDR3 protein has one entry. The sample records some 65,000 distinct CDR3 sequences, around 5.5% being singletons. Remarks on this clonotype: Its matching antigen is unknown.

Unsorted libraries were prepared from 2 million PBMCs that had been stored at -80 C. The V gene's germline CDR1 is MNHNS and CDR2 SASEGT. CDR3 size: 15 residues. With V trimmed by 4 bases and J by 0 bases, 5 bases remained unmatched. The clonotype comes from a woman aged 25-40 years with multiple sclerosis. The chain uses TRBV6-1 and TRBJ2-7; 8 bases are a match to TRBD2. The sample was PBMCs. CDR3 DNA: TGTGCCAGCAGTGTTAGCGGGGCGGTCTCCTACGAGCAGTACTTC. It translates to CASSVSGAVSYEQYF.